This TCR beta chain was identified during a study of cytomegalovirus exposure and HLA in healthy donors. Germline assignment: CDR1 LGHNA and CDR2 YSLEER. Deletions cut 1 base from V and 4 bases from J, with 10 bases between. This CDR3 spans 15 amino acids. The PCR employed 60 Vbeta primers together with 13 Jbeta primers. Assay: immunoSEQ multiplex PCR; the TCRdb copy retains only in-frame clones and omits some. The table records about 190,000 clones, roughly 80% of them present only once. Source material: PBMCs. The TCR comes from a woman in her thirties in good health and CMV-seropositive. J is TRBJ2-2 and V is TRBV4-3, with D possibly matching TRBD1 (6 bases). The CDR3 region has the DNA TGCGCCAGCAGCCAAGGACAGGCGAGCACCGGGGAGCTGTTTTTT. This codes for CASSQGQASTGELFF.